The 20 T cell receptor beta chains below come from one sample, sequenced in a study of CD4+ T cells in melanoma. Sequencing used immunoSEQ multiplex PCR; TCRdb keeps in-frame clones, though not all of them. The table has about 9,600 clones, roughly 80% seen once. The sample comprised cells from a culture (not recorded whether cultured in vitro). The source is a human donor with melanoma.

This rearrangement joins TRBV5-6 to TRBJ2-4; D may be TRBD2 (5 bases). The CDR3 spans 15 residues. V was clipped by 4 bases and J by 1 base, with 12 bases between them. The V gene's germline CDR1 is SGHDT and CDR2 YYEEEE. Here the CDR3 DNA reads TGTGCCAGCAGCCCGGAACCGGGGGCCAAAAACATTCAGTACTTC. It specifies CASSPEPGAKNIQYF. Variable domain in full (rest from reference TRBV5-6 and TRBJ2-4): DAGVTQSPTHLIKTRGQQVTLRCSPKSGHDTVSWYQQALGQGPQFIFQYYEEEERQRGNFPDRFSGHQFPNYSSELNVNALLLGDSALYLCASSPEPGAKNIQYFGAGTRLSVL.

The chain combines TRBV7-9 with TRBJ2-1, with D hard to call. The V and J ends lost 3 bases and 7 bases respectively, with 10 bases between them. Germline-derived CDR1 and CDR2 are SEHNR and FQNEAQ (reference sequence). The CDR3 runs 13 residues. This chain's CDR3 is CASSFGSLNEQFF. DNA for the CDR3: TGTGCCAGCAGCTTTGGGTCGTTGAATGAGCAGTTCTTC.

The V gene is TRBV11-1, the J gene TRBJ1-2, with TRBD1 matching over 7 bases. The germline CDR1 and CDR2 sequences are SGHAT and FQDESV (reference sequence). CDR3 length: 14 amino acids. The ends lost 2 bases at V and 4 bases at J; junction bases unmatched: 4. The CDR3 sequence is CASSLSRGLYGYTF. The CDR3 DNA sequence: TGTGCCAGCAGCTTATCAAGGGGGCTCTATGGCTACACCTTC.

The rearrangement uses TRBV19 and TRBJ1-5; 11 nucleotides align to TRBD1. CDR3 length: 14 amino acids. CDR1 is LNHDA, CDR2 SQIVND, per germline (reference sequence). Unmatched junction bases numbered 2, after V lost 8 bases and J lost 2 bases. The CDR3 DNA reads as TGTGCCAGTCGGACAGGGGGCGGCAATCAGCCCCAGCATTTT. It codes for CASRTGGGNQPQHF.

The V call is TRBV7-9, the J call TRBJ1-1; D is undetermined. This CDR3 is 14 amino acids long. CDR1 is SEHNR, CDR2 FQNEAQ, per germline (reference sequence). V lost 2 bases and J 0 bases, leaving 7 bases between the germline ends. The CDR3 here is CASSLSGLNTEAFF. DNA for the CDR3: TGTGCCAGCAGCTTAAGCGGACTGAACACTGAAGCTTTCTTT.

The chain links TRBV18 to TRBJ1-3; D is perhaps TRBD1 (5 bases). The CDR3 contains 16 residues. From germline, CDR1 is KGHSH and CDR2 LQKENI. Trimming took 2 bases from V and 2 from J, leaving 13 bases between them. The CDR3 region has the DNA TGTGCCAGCTCACCATGGGACGCGGCAGCTGGAAACACCATATATTTT. Translating it yields CASSPWDAAAGNTIYF.

V usage is TRBV4-1 and J usage is TRBJ1-4, with D possibly matching TRBD1 (5 bases). The germline gives CDR1 MGHRA, CDR2 YSYEKL. The ends were cut back, 1 base at V and 5 bases at J, with 17 bases in the middle. The CDR3 length is 17 residues. For the CDR3, the DNA is TGCGCCAGCAGCCAAGGTGGTGGGGCCAGCAGGAATGAAAAACTGTTTTTT. Translated, it gives CASSQGGGASRNEKLFF.

The chain employs TRBV4-1 and TRBJ2-3, with D uncertain. In germline, CDR1 is MGHRA, CDR2 YSYEKL. V was pared by 1 base and J by 6 bases, with 20 bases between. CDR3 length equals 17 residues. CDR3 nucleotide sequence: TGCGCCAGCAGCCAAGGGTTAGGGATCGGCCGCCGGGATACGCAGTATTTT. Its protein product is CASSQGLGIGRRDTQYF.

This clone was found a few times. The chain couples TRBV6-6 to TRBJ2-5; 7 nucleotides match TRBD1. The CDR3 consists of 14 residues. Germline lookup yields CDR1 MNHNY and CDR2 SVGAGI (reference sequence). J was trimmed by 2 bases and V by 2 bases; bases with no gene match: 2. CDR3: CASSYQGEQETQYF. Here the CDR3 DNA reads TGTGCCAGCAGTTACCAGGGGGAACAAGAGACCCAGTACTTC.

J is TRBJ2-2 and V is TRBV11-2, with TRBD1 identical over 8 bases. The CDR3 contains 16 residues. The V gene's germline CDR1 is SGHAT and CDR2 FQNNGV. The V and J ends lost 1 base and 2 bases, in that order; junction bases with no gene match: 3. DNA of the CDR3: TGTGCCAGCAGCTTAGGGGGACAGGTAAACACCGGGGAGCTGTTTTTT. This codes for CASSLGGQVNTGELFF.

J is TRBJ2-5 and V is TRBV15; D call uncertain. The V gene's germline CDR1 is LNHNV and CDR2 YYDKDF (reference sequence). The CDR3 extends over 13 amino acids. Deletions cut 0 bases from V and 3 bases from J, with 5 bases between. Here the CDR3 reads CATSRDPEETQYF. The CDR3 DNA reads as TGTGCCACCAGCAGAGACCCGGAAGAGACCCAGTACTTC.

The chain joins TRBV12-5 to TRBJ2-5; unclear D gene. The CDR3 is 11 amino acids. With 7 bases removed from V and 5 bases from J, the gap between germline ends came to 8 bases. Looked up from germline, CDR1 is LGHNT and CDR2 is FRNRAP. CDR3 sequence (DNA): TGTGCTAGTGACCACCCCGAGACCCAGTACTTC. Amino acid sequence: CASDHPETQYF.

The gene calls are TRBV10-3 and TRBJ1-5; D is undetermined. Germline V lookup: CDR1 ENHRY, CDR2 SYGVKD. Trimming stripped 2 bases from V and 3 bases from J, with 2 bases between. The CDR3 extends over 12 amino acids. The CDR3 is CAISENNQPQHF. The CDR3, as DNA: TGTGCCATCAGTGAGAACAATCAGCCCCAGCATTTT.

V is TRBV12-1 and J is TRBJ1-2; the table assigns TRBD1, which was not confirmed against the DNA. TRBV12-1 represents a pseudogene. The CDR3 consists of 14 residues. CDR3: CASSLQVPNYGYTF. CDR3 DNA: TGTGCCAGCAGCCTCCAGGTGCCTAACTATGGCTACACCTTC.

The chain couples TRBV21-1 to TRBJ2-3. TRBV21-1 represents a pseudogene. The CDR3 consists of 13 residues. The CDR3 loop reads CASRNWTADTQYF. Written as DNA, the CDR3 is TGTGCCAGCAGGAACTGGACGGCGGATACGCAGTATTTT.

V is TRBV24-1 and J is TRBJ2-3; D gene unclear. Germline CDR1 KGHDR, CDR2 SFDVKD. The CDR3 contains 12 residues. Trimming cost V 2 bases and J 4 bases, with 3 bases left between them. CDR3: CATSDSADTQYF. The CDR3 DNA reads TGTGCCACCAGTGATTCCGCAGATACGCAGTATTTT.

The chain is built from TRBV11-2 and TRBJ2-3; 12 bases line up with TRBD2. Germline assignment: CDR1 SGHAT and CDR2 FQNNGV. The CDR3 contains 16 residues. V lost 6 bases to trimming and J lost 10 bases; unmatched junction nucleotides: 14. The chain's CDR3 is CASRGLAGPGALAQYF. The CDR3 nucleotides read TGTGCCAGCAGAGGACTAGCGGGGCCCGGGGCCCTGGCGCAGTATTTT.

This rearrangement joins TRBV7-8 to TRBJ1-2; the D gene is possibly TRBD1 (5 bases). The length of the CDR3 is 15 residues. Between the trimmed V and J ends, which lost 5 bases and 8 bases, there was a span of 21 bases. Germline V gene data show CDR1 as SGHVS and CDR2 as FQNEAQ. The DNA for the CDR3 is TGTGCCAGCAGCCCCGCGAGGACGGGTTGGGGGGGCTACACCTTC. As protein: CASSPARTGWGGYTF.

This chain links TRBV2 with TRBJ1-6; 9 bases fit TRBD1. J lost 11 bases, V lost 5 bases, and 7 bases had no gene match. Per germline, CDR1 SNHLY and CDR2 FYNNEI. The CDR3 runs to 14 residues. CDR3 loop: CASSRDREKAPLHF. CDR3 nucleotides: TGTGCCAGCAGTCGGGACAGGGAAAAGGCACCCCTCCACTTT.

This clone has more than one count but fewer than ten. This chain uses TRBV12-3 or TRBV12-4 with TRBJ2-7; D is unclear. The CDR3 is made up of 12 amino acids. Between the trimmed V and J ends, which lost 4 bases and 7 bases, there was a span of 11 bases. CDR3 coding DNA: TGTGCCAGCAGTTCTGACTCGCGGGAGCAGTACTTC. It codes for CASSSDSREQYF.